Described below is a single TCR beta chain sequence and its context. The data derive from a study of blood T cell repertoires in COVID-19. TCRdb keeps only in-frame clones here, not all; method: immunoSEQ multiplex PCR. The data show 20,000 to 30,000 clones, with more than 75% seen just once and around a sixth held by the top ten. V was shortened by 1 base and J by 2 bases, with 14 bases between the two germline ends. Germline V gives CDR1 SEHNR, CDR2 FQNEAQ (reference sequence). The CDR3 length is 16 residues. Material for sequencing was peripheral blood. This receptor was taken from an elderly woman with acute or convalescent COVID-19. This chain links TRBV7-9 with TRBJ1-2; D is possibly TRBD1 (5 bases). For the CDR3, the DNA is TGTGCCAGCAGCTTAGTCTCCGGGGGTAGCAACTATGGCTACACCTTC. Translated, it gives CASSLVSGGSNYGYTF.